The 21 T cell receptor beta chains presented below share a single source sample, sequenced in a study of T-cell reconstitution after alpha-beta-depleted transplantation in children. A TCRbeta library incorporating unique molecular identifiers was prepared. TCRdb called the PCR reads again in MiXCR, with one record for every CDR3 protein. Seen here are about 610,000 distinct CDR3 sequences, about 11% observed once, and the top ten hold less than 5%. The material sequenced was PBMCs from the stem cell graft donor, taken from the stem cell graft. These receptors were obtained from a human donor who donated a stem cell graft to a child with acute myeloid leukemia.

The chain carries TRBV6-1 and TRBJ2-7, with D maybe TRBD2 (5 bases). This CDR3 comprises 14 residues. Trimming stripped 5 bases from V and 9 bases from J, with 20 bases between. Per the germline V gene, CDR1 is MNHNS and CDR2 is SASEGT. The CDR3 spells CASSTALTAEGQYF. CDR3 in DNA: TGTGCCAGCAGTACGGCCTTAACAGCCGAGGGGCAGTACTTC.

This clonotype has more than one count but fewer than ten. The V and J genes are TRBV12-3 or TRBV12-4 and TRBJ2-7; D is tentatively TRBD1 or TRBD2 (6 bases each). Trimming left V 9 bases short and J 1 base short, with 16 bases between. CDR3 length: 14 residues. The CDR3 region has the DNA TGTGCCAGTAGGGGGGAAGGGTTTTCCTACGAGCAGTACTTC. It yields the protein CASRGEGFSYEQYF.

This chain joins TRBV5-1 and TRBJ1-6; the match to TRBD1 covers 7 bases. The CDR3 contains 15 residues. The V segment lost 1 base and the J segment 9 bases; nucleotides outside the gene matches: 7. Germline V gene data show CDR1 as SGHRS and CDR2 as YFSETQ. The CDR3 region is CASSLPTGDGSPLHF. The CDR3 region has the DNA TGCGCCAGCAGCTTGCCTACAGGGGATGGTTCACCCCTCCACTTT.

V usage is TRBV30 and J usage is TRBJ2-5, with no clear D. Trimming removed 1 base at V and 2 bases at J, with 8 bases between. The CDR3 totals 13 residues. Germline V gene lookup returns CDR1 GTSNPN and CDR2 SVGIG (reference sequence). The CDR3 nucleotides read TGTGCCTGGAGTGCGGTCATACAAGAGACCCAGTACTTC. This translates into CAWSAVIQETQYF.

V gene TRBV20-1 combines with J gene TRBJ2-3, with D uncertain. The CDR3 is 15 residues long. Germline V CDR1 and CDR2: DFQATT, SNEGSKA (reference sequence). Trimming removed 3 bases at V and 1 base at J, with 14 bases between. CDR3 amino acids: CSASGPPRGTDTQYF. The CDR3 nucleotides read TGCAGTGCTAGCGGACCCCCCAGAGGCACAGATACGCAGTATTTT.

This clonotype was picked up many times. The chain uses TRBV29-1 and TRBJ2-7; D uncertain. Germline lookup yields CDR1 SQVTM and CDR2 ANQGSEA. The V and J ends lost 2 bases and 0 bases respectively, with 5 bases between them. The CDR3 sequence is 12 residues long. CDR3 loop: CSVERSSYEQYF. The CDR3 nucleotides read TGCAGCGTTGAAAGGAGCTCCTACGAGCAGTACTTC.

Turning to this clonotype: The germline gene is not matched at one end of the junction; a read error may be the cause. J is TRBJ2-1 and V is TRBV27; maybe TRBD2 (5 bases). The germline gives CDR1 MNHEY, CDR2 SMNVEV (reference sequence). This CDR3 has 15 residues. DNA for the CDR3: TGTGCCAGCACTTTACGGGGTACCTCCTACAATGAGCAGTTCTTC. This sequence encodes CASTLRGTSYNEQFF.

This chain connects TRBV20-1 to TRBJ2-3; 8 nucleotides line up with TRBD1. The germline gives CDR1 DFQATT, CDR2 SNEGSKA (reference sequence). J lost 4 bases, V lost 2 bases, and 2 bases had no gene match. The CDR3 runs 13 residues. CDR3 residues: CSARQGASDTQYF. CDR3 sequence (DNA): TGCAGTGCTAGACAGGGGGCTTCAGATACGCAGTATTTT.

Only a few counts were recorded for this clonotype. The chain carries TRBV29-1 and TRBJ1-2, with D possibly matching TRBD1 (5 bases). The CDR3 has 12 residues. V lost 4 bases and J 3 bases, leaving 9 bases between the germline ends. Germline V CDR1 and CDR2: SQVTM, ANQGSEA. CDR3 sequence reads: CSVVLGDYGYTF. The CDR3 nucleotides read TGCAGCGTTGTGTTAGGGGACTATGGCTACACCTTC.

This clonotype has a handful of counts. This chain uses TRBV6-1 with TRBJ2-1, with TRBD1 as a possible D gene (5 bases). V gave up 6 bases and J gave up 2 bases, with 11 bases separating them. This CDR3 has 14 residues. CDR1 MNHNS and CDR2 SASEGT come from the germline V gene. The CDR3 coding sequence is TGTGCCAGCAGCGATGGGGCTCCCTACAATGAGCAGTTCTTC. This codes for CASSDGAPYNEQFF.

This clonotype was seen a few times. The V gene is TRBV24-1, the J gene TRBJ2-5; 7 bases fit TRBD2. The germline V gene has CDR1 KGHDR and CDR2 SFDVKD. J lost 5 bases, V lost 1 base, and 6 bases had no gene match. The CDR3 sequence is 15 residues long. CDR3 in amino acids: CATSDFTREVETQYF. CDR3 in DNA: TGTGCCACCAGTGATTTTACTCGGGAGGTGGAGACCCAGTACTTC.

This clonotype came up a few times. V and J are TRBV11-2 and TRBJ1-1; D call uncertain. V was pared by 3 bases and J by 0 bases, with 8 bases between. CDR3 length: 14 amino acids. Germline V gene lookup returns CDR1 SGHAT and CDR2 FQNNGV. CDR3 amino acids: CASSFDGMNTEAFF. The CDR3 bases are TGTGCCAGCAGCTTCGACGGTATGAACACTGAAGCTTTCTTT. The variable domain in full, with the rest retrieved from reference TRBV11-2 and TRBJ1-1, is EAGVAQSPRYKIIEKRQSVAFWCNPISGHATLYWYQQILGQGPKLLIQFQNNGVVDDSQLPKDRFSAERLKGVDSTLKIQPAKLEDSAVYLCASSFDGMNTEAFFGQGTRLTVV.

This clonotype was counted between two and nine times. The chain employs TRBV2 and TRBJ1-2; the D gene is possibly TRBD1 (6 bases). This CDR3 has 14 residues. Trimming took off 6 bases at V and 4 bases at J, with 15 bases between the two ends. The germline CDR1 and CDR2 sequences are SNHLY and FYNNEI. The CDR3 nucleotides are TGTGCCAGCAGCGTACAGGGTTTCTCCTATGGCTACACCTTC. Protein product: CASSVQGFSYGYTF.

The chain is built from TRBV12-3 or TRBV12-4 and TRBJ1-4, with 11 bases aligning to TRBD1. V lost 6 bases, J lost 8 bases, and 8 bases stayed unmatched. This CDR3 comprises 15 residues. The CDR3 is CASRFGTGGREKLFF. The DNA of the CDR3 is TGTGCCAGCAGATTCGGGACAGGGGGTAGGGAAAAACTGTTTTTT.

The chain has TRBV3-1 and TRBJ2-2; unclear D gene. Germline assignment: CDR1 LGHDT and CDR2 YNNKEL (reference sequence). This CDR3 has 17 amino acids. The V end was cut by 4 bases, the J end by 0 bases, with 15 bases between. CDR3 DNA sequence: TGTGCCAGCAGCCGCCCCCGGCTGGCTTCGAACACCGGGGAGCTGTTTTTT. Residues: CASSRPRLASNTGELFF.

V usage is TRBV15 and J usage is TRBJ1-1; D gene uncertain. Germline CDR1 and CDR2: LNHNV and YYDKDF (reference sequence). The V and J ends lost 0 bases and 3 bases respectively, with 11 bases between them. This CDR3 spans 15 amino acids. This CDR3 is CATSRDLGFDTEAFF. The DNA of the CDR3 is TGTGCCACCAGCAGAGATCTAGGGTTTGACACTGAAGCTTTCTTT.

In this sample, this clonotype turned up many times. This chain joins TRBV6-5 and TRBJ2-2, with 15 bases aligning to TRBD2. The CDR3 loop spans 17 amino acids. Looked up from germline, CDR1 is MNHEY and CDR2 is SVGAGI. Trimming cost V 2 bases and J 4 bases; bases outside gene matches: 2. DNA of the CDR3: TGTGCCAGCAGTTACACGGGACTAGCGGGAGGCACCGGGGAGCTGTTTTTT. It translates to CASSYTGLAGGTGELFF.

The table lists this clonotype with a few counts. This chain uses TRBV20-1 with TRBJ2-7; a weak D match, TRBD2 (6 bases). The CDR3 consists of 14 residues. Germline CDR1 reads DFQATT; CDR2 reads SNEGSKA (reference sequence). CDR3 sequence (DNA): TGCAGCGCAGACGGGGACTTGAGCTCCTACGAGCAGTACTTC. Translating gives CSADGDLSSYEQYF.

J is TRBJ2-7 and V is TRBV7-9, with 11 bases identical to TRBD1. V shed 1 base, J shed 5 bases, and the junction held 4 bases outside the gene matches. CDR3 length: 15 amino acids. CDR1 and CDR2 (germline): SEHNR, FQNEAQ (reference sequence). CDR3 protein: CASSLVGTGGNEQYF. Here the CDR3 DNA reads TGTGCCAGCAGCTTAGTGGGGACAGGGGGAAACGAGCAGTACTTC.

The chain links TRBV4-3 to TRBJ2-1; 8 nucleotides line up with TRBD2. V gave up 0 bases and J gave up 4 bases; unmatched junction bases: 2. The CDR3 covers 15 residues. CDR1 is LGHNA, CDR2 YSLEER, per germline. The CDR3 nucleotides are TGCGCCAGCAGCCAAGATAGCGGGGTATACAATGAGCAGTTCTTC. Its protein product is CASSQDSGVYNEQFF.

This chain links TRBV7-2 with TRBJ2-7, with D tentatively TRBD1 (5 bases). V lost 2 bases, J lost 0 bases, and 17 bases lay in between. In germline, CDR1 is SGHTA, CDR2 FQGNSA. The CDR3 length is 17 residues. The CDR3 spells CASSLQGMALSSYEQYF. In DNA form, the CDR3 reads TGTGCCAGCAGCTTACAGGGAATGGCCCTAAGCTCCTACGAGCAGTACTTC.